Shown below are 25 T cell receptor beta chains from a single sample sequenced in a study of control samples from healthy donors and cancer patients. Produced via immunoSEQ multiplex PCR; TCRdb's table is partial and in-frame only. The sample consists of some 140,000 clones, more than 90% of them appearing once. Material for sequencing was blood. Every receptor here comes from a man in his thirties or forties in good health.

The chain uses TRBV29-1 and TRBJ1-1; no clear D gene. Trimming pared 3 bases from V and 4 bases from J, leaving 18 bases between. Germline lookup yields CDR1 SQVTM and CDR2 ANQGSEA. The CDR3 has 15 residues. The CDR3 DNA follows: TGCAGCGTTGATCCTCCCCTCGGACGAAGCACTGAAGCTTTCTTT. As protein: CSVDPPLGRSTEAFF.

J is TRBJ1-1 and V is TRBV7-8; the D is unclear. The CDR3 consists of 15 residues. From germline, CDR1 is SGHVS and CDR2 FQNEAQ. The V end was cut by 2 bases, the J end by 4 bases, with 14 bases between. The CDR3 is CASSLPHDLSTEAFF. CDR3 bases: TGTGCCAGCAGCTTACCACACGATTTAAGCACTGAAGCTTTCTTT.

The rearrangement links TRBV5-1 to TRBJ2-3; D may match TRBD1 or TRBD2 (5 bases each). The V end was cut by 4 bases, the J end by 0 bases, with 12 bases between. The V gene's germline CDR1 is SGHRS and CDR2 YFSETQ. The CDR3 totals 15 residues. CDR3 bases: TGCGCCAGCAGCCAGGGAGAAGCTAGCACAGATACGCAGTATTTT. Its translation is CASSQGEASTDTQYF.

The CDR3 DNA reads TGTGCCAGCAGCTCCCCGAGGGGCGGGAGCGCCCCTACCGAGCAGTTCTTC. Translating gives CASSSPRGGSAPTEQFF. The rearrangement uses TRBV5-4 and TRBJ2-1; 7 nucleotides match TRBD2. The CDR3 has 17 residues. Trimming at V came to 3 bases and at J to 10 bases, leaving 19 bases not matched to a gene. Germline values: CDR1 SGHNT, CDR2 YYREEE (reference sequence).

This rearrangement joins TRBV6-6 to TRBJ1-1; D call uncertain. The V and J ends lost 0 bases and 0 bases respectively, with 11 bases between them. This CDR3 has 16 residues. Germline values: CDR1 MNHNY, CDR2 SVGAGI (reference sequence). The CDR3 nucleotides are TGTGCCAGCAGTTACTCACGTATTTGGATGAACACTGAAGCTTTCTTT. This codes for CASSYSRIWMNTEAFF.

V usage is TRBV28 and J usage is TRBJ1-6; 9 nucleotides line up with TRBD1. The CDR3 is 13 residues long. The germline V gene has CDR1 MDHEN and CDR2 SYDVKM. The junction had 6 bases not matched to a gene; V was cut back by 8 bases and J by 10 bases. CDR3 residues: CASRGTGSSPLHF. CDR3 sequence (DNA): TGTGCCAGCCGCGGGACAGGGTCATCACCCCTCCACTTT.

The J gene is TRBJ2-4, the V gene TRBV6-5, with D hard to call. The V gene lost 5 bases and the J gene lost 4 bases, with 9 bases spanning the gap. This CDR3 spans 13 amino acids. CDR1 MNHEY and CDR2 SVGAGI come from the germline V gene. The DNA for the CDR3 is TGTGCCAGCAGTACCGGACCTAAAAACATTCAGTACTTC. Its protein is CASSTGPKNIQYF.

The rearrangement uses TRBV28 and TRBJ1-5; 7 bases match TRBD1. With V trimmed by 6 bases and J by 4 bases, 9 bases remained unmatched. This CDR3 spans 15 amino acids. Germline V gives CDR1 MDHEN, CDR2 SYDVKM. The CDR3 DNA is TGTGCCAGCAGCCCTGCGGACAGGACAAATCAGCCCCAGCATTTT. It is translated as CASSPADRTNQPQHF.

The rearrangement uses TRBV18 and TRBJ2-7, with D hard to call. With 4 bases removed from V and 2 bases from J, the gap between germline ends came to 18 bases. This CDR3 region has 16 residues. Germline CDR1 is KGHSH and CDR2 is LQKENI. The CDR3 DNA sequence: TGTGCCAGCTCACTAGGGCTAGGACGTGACACCTACGAGCAGTACTTC. It codes for CASSLGLGRDTYEQYF.

The CDR3 is CASSQDPPGRGEQFF. As DNA, the CDR3 is TGTGCCAGCAGCCAAGATCCCCCGGGACGTGGTGAGCAGTTCTTC. This chain links TRBV14 with TRBJ2-1; D tentatively reads TRBD1 or TRBD2 (5 bases each). The CDR3 totals 15 residues. V lost 0 bases, J lost 9 bases, and 15 bases lay in between. Germline assignment: CDR1 SGHDN and CDR2 FVKESK. The whole variable domain, filled in from reference TRBV14 and TRBJ2-1, reads EAGVTQFPSHSVIEKGQTVTLRCDPISGHDNLYWYRRVMGKEIKFLLHFVKESKQDESGMPNNRFLAERTGGTYSTLKVQPAELEDSGVYFCASSQDPPGRGEQFFGPGTRLTVL.

A single count supports this clone. The gene calls are TRBV28 and TRBJ1-4; tentative D call: TRBD1 (6 bases). This CDR3 contains 15 residues. CDR1 is MDHEN, CDR2 SYDVKM, per germline. Trimming removed 5 bases from V and 6 bases from J, with 16 bases in between. The CDR3 sequence is CASSLYQGSHEKLFF. As DNA, the CDR3 is TGTGCCAGCAGTCTATATCAGGGGTCTCATGAAAAACTGTTTTTT.

This rearrangement joins TRBV19 to TRBJ2-3; no reliable D call. Germline CDR1 is LNHDA and CDR2 is SQIVND (reference sequence). The V end was cut by 5 bases, the J end by 8 bases, with 11 bases between. The CDR3 has 12 amino acids. The CDR3 DNA is TGTGCCAGTAGTTGGGCCCCAGGTACGCAGTATTTT. Amino acid sequence: CASSWAPGTQYF.

The chain recombines TRBV7-2 with TRBJ2-5, with 9 bases identical to TRBD2. Germline assignment: CDR1 SGHTA and CDR2 FQGNSA. The CDR3 runs to 19 residues. The trim removed 4 bases at V and 1 base at J, leaving 16 bases unmatched. The CDR3 spells CASSSARGRLAGSQETQYF. Here the CDR3 DNA reads TGTGCCAGCAGCTCCGCCAGGGGTCGGCTAGCGGGGTCCCAAGAGACCCAGTACTTC. Complete variable domain (other parts from reference TRBV7-2 and TRBJ2-5): GAGVSQSPSNKVTEKGKDVELRCDPISGHTALYWYRQSLGQGLEFLIYFQGNSAPDKSGLPSDRFSAERTGGSVSTLTIQRTQQEDSAVYLCASSSARGRLAGSQETQYFGPGTRLLVL.

Written as DNA, the CDR3 is TGCAGCGTTGAGGGGTACAGCACAGATACGCAGTATTTT. Amino acid sequence: CSVEGYSTDTQYF. The chain joins TRBV29-1 to TRBJ2-3; D unresolved. CDR3 length equals 13 residues. The germline V and J ends were trimmed by 3 bases and 0 bases, with 7 bases remaining between them. Germline values: CDR1 SQVTM, CDR2 ANQGSEA.

The gene calls are TRBV6-6 and TRBJ2-5; D call uncertain. The CDR3 totals 11 residues. V gave up 8 bases and J gave up 4 bases, with 8 bases separating them. CDR1 is MNHNY, CDR2 SVGAGI, per germline (reference sequence). Written as DNA, the CDR3 is TGTGCCAGCGGAGTCCCAGAGACCCAGTACTTC. This gives the protein CASGVPETQYF.

The J gene is TRBJ2-2, the V gene TRBV19, with D maybe TRBD1 (5 bases). This CDR3 is 14 amino acids long. The V end was cut by 5 bases, the J end by 4 bases, with 11 bases between. Germline values: CDR1 LNHDA, CDR2 SQIVND (reference sequence). The CDR3 coding sequence is TGTGCCAGTAGTGTGGACACCTCCACCGGGGAGCTGTTTTTT. Protein product: CASSVDTSTGELFF.

J is TRBJ1-6 and V is TRBV2; the D is unclear. CDR1 and CDR2 from the germline V gene are SNHLY and FYNNEI. The CDR3 is 13 amino acids. With 5 bases removed from V and 13 bases from J, the gap between germline ends came to 15 bases. The CDR3 spells CASSLGRGSPLHF. The CDR3 DNA is TGTGCCAGCAGTTTAGGACGGGGTAGTCCCCTCCACTTT.

This rearrangement joins TRBV18 to TRBJ2-1; 13 bases fit TRBD2. The V gene end was trimmed by 2 bases and the J gene end by 5 bases; junction bases not matched to a gene: 6. This CDR3 has 17 residues. From germline, CDR1 is KGHSH and CDR2 LQKENI. CDR3 nucleotide sequence: TGTGCCAGCTCACCAAATTCGGGACTAGCGGGAAACAATGAGCAGTTCTTC. Its protein product is CASSPNSGLAGNNEQFF.

The chain is built from TRBV15 and TRBJ2-7; TRBD2 matches 10 bases. CDR1 and CDR2 (germline): LNHNV, YYDKDF (reference sequence). With V trimmed by 0 bases and J by 6 bases, 11 bases remained unmatched. The CDR3 spans 17 residues. CDR3 sequence reads: CATSRDVLAGAAGEQYF. In DNA form, the CDR3 reads TGTGCCACCAGCAGAGATGTGCTAGCGGGAGCTGCGGGCGAGCAGTACTTC.

The chain is built from TRBV7-2 and TRBJ2-7, with 7 bases fitting TRBD2. Trimming removed 1 base from V and 2 bases from J; junction bases left unmatched: 5. The CDR3 runs to 15 residues. In germline, CDR1 is SGHTA, CDR2 FQGNSA. CDR3 protein: CASSLVGGSTYEQYF. CDR3 nucleotide sequence: TGTGCCAGCAGCTTAGTTGGCGGGAGTACCTACGAGCAGTACTTC.

The chain combines TRBV7-8 with TRBJ1-5; unclear D gene. Trimming stripped 7 bases from V and 3 bases from J, with 13 bases between. Germline V gives CDR1 SGHVS, CDR2 FQNEAQ. The CDR3 is 14 amino acids. CDR3 in amino acids: CASTPGDLNQPQHF. Written as DNA, the CDR3 is TGTGCCAGCACCCCGGGAGATCTCAATCAGCCCCAGCATTTT.

This clone was counted once. V is TRBV7-9 and J is TRBJ2-1; 9 bases line up with TRBD2. Losses at the gene ends were 2 bases for V and 0 bases for J; bases not matched to a gene: 5. This CDR3 is 17 amino acids long. Germline V lookup: CDR1 SEHNR, CDR2 FQNEAQ (reference sequence). The CDR3 reads CASSLYTSGLSYNEQFF. The CDR3 coding sequence is TGTGCCAGCAGCTTATATACTAGCGGGCTCTCCTACAATGAGCAGTTCTTC.

In this sample, this clone turned up once. The genes are TRBV29-1 and TRBJ1-1, with 7 bases matching TRBD1. The CDR3 consists of 15 residues. The V gene's germline CDR1 is SQVTM and CDR2 ANQGSEA. With V trimmed by 4 bases and J by 3 bases, 11 bases remained unmatched. CDR3 region: CSVVDDRVGYTEAFF. DNA for the CDR3: TGCAGCGTTGTGGATGACAGGGTGGGGTACACTGAAGCTTTCTTT.

The gene calls are TRBV5-1 and TRBJ1-4, with 9 bases fitting TRBD1. The J segment lost 7 bases and the V segment lost 4 bases, leaving 11 bases of the junction unmatched. This CDR3 is 16 amino acids long. The germline gives CDR1 SGHRS, CDR2 YFSETQ. In DNA, the CDR3 is TGCGCCAGCAGCCCCGGAGACAGGGGGTCCGTTGAAAAACTGTTTTTT. Translation gives CASSPGDRGSVEKLFF.

This rearrangement joins TRBV6-5 to TRBJ1-1; possible D gene TRBD1, 6 bases. The V gene lost 4 bases and the J gene lost 5 bases, with 14 bases spanning the gap. CDR3 length: 14 residues. In germline, CDR1 is MNHEY, CDR2 SVGAGI. CDR3 region: CASSSTGRVTEAFF. CDR3 sequence (DNA): TGTGCCAGCAGTTCTACAGGGAGGGTGACTGAAGCTTTCTTT.